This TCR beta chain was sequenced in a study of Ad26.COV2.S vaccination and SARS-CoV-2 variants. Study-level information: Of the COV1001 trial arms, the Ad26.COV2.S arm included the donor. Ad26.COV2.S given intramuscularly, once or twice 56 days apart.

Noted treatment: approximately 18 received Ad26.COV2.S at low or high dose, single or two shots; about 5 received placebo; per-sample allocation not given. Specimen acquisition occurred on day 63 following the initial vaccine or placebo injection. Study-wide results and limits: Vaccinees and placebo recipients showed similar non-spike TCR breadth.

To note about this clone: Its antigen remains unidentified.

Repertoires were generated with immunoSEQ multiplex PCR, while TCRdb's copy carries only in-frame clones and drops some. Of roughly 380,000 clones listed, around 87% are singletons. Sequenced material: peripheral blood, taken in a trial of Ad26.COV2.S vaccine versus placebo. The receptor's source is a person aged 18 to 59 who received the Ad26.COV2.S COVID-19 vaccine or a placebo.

The CDR3 bases are TGTGCCAGCAGTCCCGGGACAGGGGAGATTGAAAAACTGTTTTTT. Amino acids: CASSPGTGEIEKLFF. The V and J genes are TRBV6-5 and TRBJ1-4; 10 bases agree with TRBD1. This CDR3 spans 15 amino acids. V shed 5 bases and J 7 bases; nucleotides not matched to a gene: 7. Germline V gives CDR1 MNHEY, CDR2 SVGAGI.